The 30 T cell receptor beta chains presented below share a single source sample, sequenced in a study of cytomegalovirus exposure and HLA in healthy donors. This PCR relied on a set of 60 Vbeta primers and 13 Jbeta primers. Method: immunoSEQ multiplex PCR; TCRdb's copy keeps in-frame clones and lacks some. The sample includes some 120,000 clones, around 70% of them seen just once. The sample comprised PBMCs. The receptors were gathered from a man aged 25-45 years in good health and CMV-seropositive.

This clone was recorded a few times. This rearrangement joins TRBV4-1 to TRBJ2-7; the D gene is possibly TRBD2 (6 bases). CDR1 and CDR2 (germline): MGHRA, YSYEKL. The V gene lost 4 bases and the J gene lost 2 bases, with 12 bases spanning the gap. This CDR3 is 14 amino acids long. CDR3 protein: CASSLDGGPYEQYF. The CDR3 DNA sequence: TGCGCCAGCAGCCTAGACGGGGGACCCTACGAGCAGTACTTC.

The chain recombines TRBV5-1 with TRBJ2-3, with D unclear. The CDR3 runs to 13 residues. With 5 bases removed from V and 6 bases from J, the gap between germline ends came to 13 bases. Germline CDR1 reads SGHRS; CDR2 reads YFSETQ. For the CDR3, the DNA is TGCGCCAGCAGTCCGGGTAAATCGGATACGCAGTATTTT. This encodes CASSPGKSDTQYF.

The rearrangement uses TRBV5-6 and TRBJ2-7; 10 nucleotides match TRBD1. The CDR3 sequence is 16 residues long. CDR1 and CDR2 (germline): SGHDT, YYEEEE. Losses at the gene ends were 4 bases for V and 1 base for J; bases not matched to a gene: 8. The CDR3 loop reads CASSGDRDRGSYEQYF. In nucleotides, the CDR3 is TGTGCCAGCAGCGGAGACCGGGACAGGGGATCCTACGAGCAGTACTTC. The full variable domain, with the rest looked up from reference TRBV5-6 and TRBJ2-7, is DAGVTQSPTHLIKTRGQQVTLRCSPKSGHDTVSWYQQALGQGPQFIFQYYEEEERQRGNFPDRFSGHQFPNYSSELNVNALLLGDSALYLCASSGDRDRGSYEQYFGPGTRLTVT.

This clone was counted a few times. The chain uses TRBV19 and TRBJ1-5; possible D gene TRBD1, 6 bases. V was pared by 5 bases and J by 4 bases, with 15 bases between. Germline CDR1 LNHDA, CDR2 SQIVND (reference sequence). The CDR3 spans 15 residues. The CDR3 loop is CASSPQDRSNQPQHF. CDR3 bases: TGTGCCAGTAGTCCCCAAGACAGGTCAAATCAGCCCCAGCATTTT.

V is TRBV27 and J is TRBJ2-5; TRBD2 agrees at 10 bases. V shed 8 bases, J shed 4 bases, and the junction held 10 bases outside the gene matches. Looked up from germline, CDR1 is MNHEY and CDR2 is SMNVEV (reference sequence). The CDR3 sequence is 15 residues long. The CDR3 region is CASRPGLAGVETQYF. The CDR3 bases are TGTGCCAGCCGCCCCGGGCTAGCGGGGGTAGAGACCCAGTACTTC.

This clone showed up many times. The chain links TRBV6-1 to TRBJ1-4; 9 bases agree with TRBD1. The CDR3 is made up of 15 amino acids. Trimming removed 1 base from V and 8 bases from J; junction bases left unmatched: 5. Germline loops: CDR1 MNHNS, CDR2 SASEGT. CDR3 sequence: CASSEGGQGGEKLFF. The CDR3 DNA follows: TGTGCCAGCAGTGAAGGGGGACAGGGAGGAGAAAAACTGTTTTTT.

The rearrangement uses TRBV5-1 and TRBJ1-5; the match to TRBD1 covers 8 bases. The CDR3 sequence is 15 residues long. Germline CDR1 and CDR2: SGHRS and YFSETQ. V shed 3 bases, J shed 2 bases, and the junction held 4 bases outside the gene matches. The CDR3 DNA follows: TGCGCCAGCAGCTCTGGACAGGGCCGCAATCAGCCCCAGCATTTT. This translates into CASSSGQGRNQPQHF.

The chain joins TRBV30 to TRBJ2-2; D uncertain. The ends were cut back, 3 bases at V and 0 bases at J, with 8 bases in the middle. CDR3 length: 14 amino acids. The germline V gene encodes CDR1 GTSNPN and CDR2 SVGIG (reference sequence). As DNA, the CDR3 is TGTGCCTGGAGGGGCCAGACGAACACCGGGGAGCTGTTTTTT. Translating it yields CAWRGQTNTGELFF.

The rearrangement joins TRBV9 to TRBJ1-4, with TRBD1 matching 8 bases. This CDR3 has 18 amino acids. The germline gives CDR1 SGDLS, CDR2 YYNGEE. V lost 4 bases to trimming and J lost 0 bases; unmatched junction nucleotides: 11. CDR3 in amino acids: CASSSLRDRHTTNEKLFF. The CDR3 nucleotides read TGTGCCAGCAGCAGCCTCCGGGACAGGCATACAACTAATGAAAAACTGTTTTTT.

The chain joins TRBV5-1 to TRBJ1-1, with D unresolved. V was shortened by 0 bases and J by 0 bases, with 9 bases between the two germline ends. This CDR3 has 15 amino acids. Germline loops: CDR1 SGHRS, CDR2 YFSETQ. Here the CDR3 DNA reads TGCGCCAGCAGCTTGGCATCGGGGTTGAACACTGAAGCTTTCTTT. The encoded protein is CASSLASGLNTEAFF.

The gene calls are TRBV28 and TRBJ2-7; 8 bases map to TRBD1. This CDR3 has 13 amino acids. V lost 6 bases and J lost 3; bases outside the gene matches: 4. Germline CDR1 MDHEN, CDR2 SYDVKM. CDR3 in amino acids: CASRGQERYEQYF. For the CDR3, the DNA is TGTGCCAGCAGGGGACAGGAACGCTACGAGCAGTACTTC.

The V gene is TRBV29-1, the J gene TRBJ1-2, with a tentative D call TRBD1 (5 bases). This CDR3 is 13 amino acids long. Germline V gene lookup returns CDR1 SQVTM and CDR2 ANQGSEA. Between the trimmed V and J ends, which lost 4 bases and 2 bases, there was a span of 11 bases. For the CDR3, the DNA is TGCAGCGTTGTATCCAGGGCAAACTATGGCTACACCTTC. Its translation: CSVVSRANYGYTF.

This sequence joins TRBV2 and TRBJ2-3, with 11 nucleotides matching TRBD2. Looked up from germline, CDR1 is SNHLY and CDR2 is FYNNEI. The V gene end was trimmed by 11 bases and the J gene end by 1 base; junction bases not matched to a gene: 8. The CDR3 is 15 amino acids. CDR3 DNA sequence: TGTGCCTGGCAACAGGGACTAGCGGGCACAGATACGCAGTATTTT. This sequence encodes CAWQQGLAGTDTQYF.

The gene calls are TRBV7-9 and TRBJ2-7; 7 bases agree with TRBD1. The V and J ends lost 1 base and 5 bases, in that order; junction bases with no gene match: 5. CDR1 and CDR2 from the germline V gene are SEHNR and FQNEAQ (reference sequence). The CDR3 runs 14 residues. The CDR3 is CASSLGTGNHEQYF. The CDR3 DNA is TGTGCCAGCAGCTTAGGGACAGGTAACCACGAGCAGTACTTC.

This clone was detected only once. The genes are TRBV5-1 and TRBJ2-5, with unresolved D. The V end was cut by 0 bases, the J end by 2 bases, with 8 bases between. The V gene's germline CDR1 is SGHRS and CDR2 YFSETQ. The length of the CDR3 is 14 residues. CDR3 sequence (DNA): TGCGCCAGCAGCTTGGTCCCTAATCAAGAGACCCAGTACTTC. Encoded protein: CASSLVPNQETQYF.

Only a few counts were recorded for this clone. The rearrangement links TRBV7-8 to TRBJ2-7, with D possibly TRBD2 on 7 matching bases. Between the trimmed V and J ends, which lost 1 base and 9 bases, there was a span of 13 bases. The CDR3 sequence is 13 residues long. Per germline, CDR1 SGHVS and CDR2 FQNEAQ. The CDR3 region has the DNA TGTGCCAGCAGCTTAGAAGAGGGAGGGGGGCAGTACTTC. It specifies CASSLEEGGGQYF.

The V and J genes are TRBV7-2 and TRBJ2-7; D gene uncertain. Deletions cut 5 bases from V and 2 bases from J, with 19 bases between. Germline V lookup: CDR1 SGHTA, CDR2 FQGNSA. There are 16 residues in the CDR3. The DNA of the CDR3 is TGTGCCAGCAGCCCCGGGTTTGGATGGCAGACCTACGAGCAGTACTTC. It is translated as CASSPGFGWQTYEQYF.

The chain is built from TRBV6-6 and TRBJ1-2; D may be TRBD1 (6 bases). Trimming left V 0 bases short and J 2 bases short, with 13 bases between. Per the germline V gene, CDR1 is MNHNY and CDR2 is SVGAGI (reference sequence). The CDR3 totals 16 residues. The CDR3 nucleotides read TGTGCCAGCAGTTACTCTTCAACAGGGAGCAACTATGGCTACACCTTC. The encoded protein is CASSYSSTGSNYGYTF.

CDR3 bases: TGTGCCAGCAGTTTAGGGACATACTCCTACGAGCAGTACTTC. Encoded protein: CASSLGTYSYEQYF. The rearrangement uses TRBV27 and TRBJ2-7; D is possibly TRBD1 (6 bases). The CDR3 consists of 14 residues. Germline V gene sequence: CDR1 MNHEY, CDR2 SMNVEV (reference sequence). The V end was cut by 2 bases, the J end by 0 bases, with 8 bases between.

The chain combines TRBV7-9 with TRBJ1-4; D is uncertain. Germline V gene sequence: CDR1 SEHNR, CDR2 FQNEAQ (reference sequence). CDR3 length: 15 amino acids. V was shortened by 1 base and J by 3 bases, with 9 bases between the two germline ends. The CDR3 DNA is TGTGCCAGCAGCTTAGGGACGGGAGCTAATGAAAAACTGTTTTTT. This sequence encodes CASSLGTGANEKLFF.

This clone has only a few counts. The chain has TRBV7-9 and TRBJ1-3; D gene uncertain. This CDR3 comprises 16 residues. CDR1 and CDR2 (germline): SEHNR, FQNEAQ (reference sequence). V lost 1 base and J lost 4, with 14 bases in between. The CDR3 loop reads CASSLVGSALGNTIYF. In DNA form, the CDR3 reads TGTGCCAGCAGCTTAGTGGGGAGCGCTCTAGGAAACACCATATATTTT.

The chain uses TRBV29-1 and TRBJ2-1, with 7 bases matching TRBD2. The CDR3 is made up of 13 amino acids. The germline gives CDR1 SQVTM, CDR2 ANQGSEA. Here the CDR3 DNA reads TGCACCCTGGGGGGGGGTAGCTACAATGAGCAGTTCTTC. It specifies CTLGGGSYNEQFF.

CDR3 region: CASSLGQTYNSPLHF. DNA for the CDR3: TGTGCCAGCAGCTTGGGACAGACCTATAATTCACCCCTCCACTTT. J is TRBJ1-6 and V is TRBV5-4; TRBD1 is a possible D gene (5 bases). The V end was cut by 0 bases, the J end by 2 bases, with 6 bases between. This CDR3 has 15 residues. Germline V gene sequence: CDR1 SGHNT, CDR2 YYREEE (reference sequence).

The genes are TRBV6-6 and TRBJ2-3; 10 bases are shared with TRBD1. V was pared by 6 bases and J by 3 bases, with 6 bases of the junction left unmatched. The CDR3 has 15 residues. Germline V gene data show CDR1 as MNHNY and CDR2 as SVGAGI (reference sequence). The CDR3 sequence is CASSIGTGETDTQYF. CDR3 DNA sequence: TGTGCCAGCAGCATCGGGACAGGGGAGACAGATACGCAGTATTTT.

With respect to this clone: The limits of the CDR3 on the DNA are not certain, so only TCRdb's listed CDR3 is given. This chain joins TRBV28 and TRBJ1-2; no check of the table's D call, TRBD1, against the DNA was made. The CDR3 comprises 13 residues, both ends counted. Looked up from germline, CDR1 is MDHEN and CDR2 is SYDVKM. The CDR3 is CASSFGQGSGYPF.

This CDR3 is CASSQVGRGGLNEQFF. For the CDR3, the DNA is TGTGCCAGCAGCCAAGTAGGGCGGGGGGGCCTCAATGAGCAGTTCTTC. This chain uses TRBV4-2 with TRBJ2-1; TRBD2 matches 9 bases. The length of the CDR3 is 16 residues. Germline V CDR1 and CDR2: LGHNA, YNFKEQ. Trimming at V came to 1 base and at J to 6 bases, leaving 7 bases not matched to a gene.

J is TRBJ2-6 and V is TRBV6-6, with unresolved D. V was shortened by 4 bases and J by 0 bases, with 10 bases between the two germline ends. The length of the CDR3 is 16 residues. CDR1 and CDR2 (germline): MNHNY, SVGAGI (reference sequence). In DNA form, the CDR3 reads TGTGCCAGCAGTTCGTACAGCTACTCTGGGGCCAACGTCCTGACTTTC. Its translation: CASSSYSYSGANVLTF.

The CDR3 here is CASSLGGPNEKLFF. CDR3 in DNA: TGTGCCAGCAGCTTAGGGGGCCCTAATGAAAAACTGTTTTTT. V is TRBV7-9 and J is TRBJ1-4; perhaps TRBD1 as D (5 bases). The CDR3 sequence is 14 residues long. V dropped 1 base and J dropped 3 bases, with 6 bases sitting between them. Germline lookup yields CDR1 SEHNR and CDR2 FQNEAQ (reference sequence).

This clone was seen only a few times. One junction end does not reproduce the germline sequence, and a read error may be involved. The gene calls are TRBV19 and TRBJ1-5; D is unresolved. From germline, CDR1 is LNHDA and CDR2 SQIVND (reference sequence). This CDR3 spans 16 amino acids. CDR3 sequence: CASSISGSASYQPQHF. The CDR3 DNA follows: TGTGCCAGTAGTATATCTGGCAGCGCTAGCTATCAGCCCCAGCATTTT.

Notes on this clone: At one end, the junction sequence differs from germline, possibly due to a read error. The rearrangement joins TRBV5-1 to TRBJ1-5, with TRBD1 matching 7 bases. The germline V gene has CDR1 SGHRS and CDR2 YFSETQ. This CDR3 spans 15 amino acids. CDR3 coding DNA: TGCGCCAGCAGCTTGGCGGGACAGAACAATCAGCCCCGGCATTTT. This codes for CASSLAGQNNQPRHF.